The entry that follows covers one T cell receptor (beta chain) sequence. This clonotype was counted between two and nine times. The clone's antigen remains unknown. No base quality information exists; no much larger clone differs at one position. The data were obtained in a study of response to subunit inactivated influenza vaccine (dated by TCRdb to the late 2010s). Regarding the research as a whole: To follow how T cells responded to a trivalent subunit inactivated influenza vaccine, the researchers relied on deep quantitative profiling of the T cell receptor repertoire. Beyond this particular receptor, the publication reports: According to the authors, only a limited number of new T cells may be recruited by each seasonal influenza vaccination.

The germline V gene gives CDR1 as SNHLY and CDR2 as FYNNEI. V loses 5 bases of germline sequence and J loses 4 bases, and the interval between the two ends is 11 bases. Counted from cysteine to phenylalanine, this CDR3 has 13 amino acids. CDR3 DNA only is kept here, 39 bases in frame from base 1. Library construction relied on RT-PCR. Sequenced on an Illumina HiSeq 2500. TCRdb itself trimmed the public reads at Q25 with fastp, ran MiXCR and retained productive beta chains. Merged by CDR3 protein, the rows form single entries marked with the most common genes and DNA. The sample table records 500,000 to 550,000 distinct CDR3 sequences; 20% to 25% of these occur just once. The ten largest clones add up to approximately 2.9% of the sample. These data also featured in a second study, about T cells expressing NK-cell markers. From that second study: TCR beta cDNA libraries were prepared using 5'RACE template switching, which introduced a universal primer site and unique molecular identifiers. Three sorted T-cell subsets (CD3+CD56+NKG2C+, CD3+CD56+NKG2C- and CD3+CD56-NKG2C+) from fewer than 10 donors had their TCR beta-chain repertoires profiled. Among the eight sequenced donors, seven were HCMV-seropositive and one was HCMV-seronegative. In several experiments an anti-gammadeltaTCR antibody was added to restrict sorting to alphabetaTCR-expressing T cells. In over five donors, the dominant CD3+CD56+NKG2C+ clonotypes were among the top 10 CD8+ clonotypes and accounted for about 1.0-7.5% of CD8+ T cells. Those dominant clonotypes were again the most abundant among CD3+CD56-NKG2C+ cells in a few donors, at about 25-65%. Whether the expanded NKG2C-expressing T cell clones were specific for HCMV antigens remained unclear. Randomly selected healthy volunteers, three men and five women, were used as the eight sequenced donors. HCMV serostatus was determined by detecting HCMV-specific IgG in serum with a commercial ELISA kit. Ficoll density gradient centrifugation was used to isolate peripheral blood mononuclear cells from blood. Using Miltenyi isolation kits, CD4+ and CD8+ T cells were isolated from PBMC through magnetic immunoseparation. cDNA synthesis was primed from the TCR beta constant segment and was followed by two successive PCR amplification steps. Libraries were sequenced as 2 x 150 bp reads on Illumina HiSeq 2000/2500, MiSeq or NextSeq. MIGEC was used to demultiplex reads and group the reads by UMI, and MiTCR was used to assemble and quantify clonotypes. To remove erroneous sequences, TCR cDNA sequences were retained only when supported by two or more reads. The tcR package was used for downstream repertoire analysis, and clonotypes were matched across fractions by CDR3 nucleotide sequence plus V segment. VDJmatch was used to annotate antigen specificity against VDJdb, with one amino acid substitution allowed in CDR3.

The TCR originated in a man in his fifties or sixties who received an inactivated influenza vaccine. Donor details come from another sample of the same person, matched by shared clones. The chain couples TRBV2 to TRBJ1-2; no D segment can be confidently identified. The specimen was CD4+ T cells sorted from PBMCs, collected about 11 days after vaccination. The CDR3 has the sequence CASSSDLLYGYTF. The sequenced DNA: TGTGCCAGCAGTTCGGACCTGCTCTATGGCTACACCTTC.